The clone carrying this T cell receptor (beta chain) appeared once. Its antigen is not identified. Sample-barcoded 5' priming and a J-beta primer mix drove a second PCR of roughly 6 to 12 cycles. Carrying 12 random nucleotides, a template-switch adaptor labeled each individual cDNA molecule. CDR3-containing paired-end reads numbered at least 2.5 million in each sample. TCRdb called the 5' RACE reads again in MiXCR, with one record for every CDR3 protein. The sample gives hundreds of thousands of distinct CDR3 sequences, about 59% of which show up once; 25% to 35% is in the top ten. This sample stems from a study of blood T cells in healthy people across ages. Points from the study as a whole: Unknown CMV status may confound age-related changes in expanded clones.

The receptor comes from a man aged 30 to 45 in good health. The sample comprised blood.

As DNA, the CDR3 is TGTGCCAGCAGTGACGAGCTAACCTATTTTACGCAGTATTTT. Translation: CASSDELTYFTQYF. The rearrangement links TRBV5-5 to TRBJ2-3; D is unresolved. The germline CDR1 and CDR2 sequences are SGHKS and YYEKEE (reference sequence). The V end was cut by 5 bases, the J end by 8 bases, with 18 bases between. The CDR3 covers 14 residues. The full variable domain, its missing parts supplied by reference TRBV5-5 and TRBJ2-3, is DAGVTQSPTHLIKTRGQQVTLRCSPISGHKSVSWYQQVLGQGPQFIFQYYEKEERGRGNFPDRFSARQFPNYSSELNVNALLLGDSALYLCASSDELTYFTQYFGPGTRLTVL.